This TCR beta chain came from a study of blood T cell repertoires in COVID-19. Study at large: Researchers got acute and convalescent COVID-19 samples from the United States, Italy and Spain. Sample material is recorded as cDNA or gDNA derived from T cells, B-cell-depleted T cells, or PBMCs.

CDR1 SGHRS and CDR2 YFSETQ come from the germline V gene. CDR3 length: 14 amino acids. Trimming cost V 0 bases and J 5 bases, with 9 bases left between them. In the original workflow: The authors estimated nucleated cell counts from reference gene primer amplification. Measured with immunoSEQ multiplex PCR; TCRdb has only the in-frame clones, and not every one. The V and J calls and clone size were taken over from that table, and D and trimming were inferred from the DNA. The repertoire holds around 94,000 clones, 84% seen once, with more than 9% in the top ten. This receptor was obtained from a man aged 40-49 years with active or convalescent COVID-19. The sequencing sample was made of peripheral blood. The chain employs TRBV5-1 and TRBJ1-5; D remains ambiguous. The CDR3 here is CASSLDGLYQPQHF. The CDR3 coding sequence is TGCGCCAGCAGCTTGGACGGACTGTATCAGCCCCAGCATTTT.